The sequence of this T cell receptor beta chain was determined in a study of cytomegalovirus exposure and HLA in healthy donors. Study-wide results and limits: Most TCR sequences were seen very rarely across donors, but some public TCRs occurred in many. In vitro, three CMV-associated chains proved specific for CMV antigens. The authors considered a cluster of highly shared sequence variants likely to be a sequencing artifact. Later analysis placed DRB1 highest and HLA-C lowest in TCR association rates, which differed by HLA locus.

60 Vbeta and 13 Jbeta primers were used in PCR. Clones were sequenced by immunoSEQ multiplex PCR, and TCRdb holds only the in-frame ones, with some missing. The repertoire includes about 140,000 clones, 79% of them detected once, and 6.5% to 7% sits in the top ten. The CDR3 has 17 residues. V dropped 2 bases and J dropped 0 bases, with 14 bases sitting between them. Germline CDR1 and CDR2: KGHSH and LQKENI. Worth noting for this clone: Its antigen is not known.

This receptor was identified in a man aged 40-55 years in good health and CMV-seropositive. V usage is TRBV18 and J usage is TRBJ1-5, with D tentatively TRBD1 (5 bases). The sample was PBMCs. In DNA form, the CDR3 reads TGTGCCAGCTCACCAGGGAGGACAACCGTTAGCAATCAGCCCCAGCATTTT. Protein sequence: CASSPGRTTVSNQPQHF.